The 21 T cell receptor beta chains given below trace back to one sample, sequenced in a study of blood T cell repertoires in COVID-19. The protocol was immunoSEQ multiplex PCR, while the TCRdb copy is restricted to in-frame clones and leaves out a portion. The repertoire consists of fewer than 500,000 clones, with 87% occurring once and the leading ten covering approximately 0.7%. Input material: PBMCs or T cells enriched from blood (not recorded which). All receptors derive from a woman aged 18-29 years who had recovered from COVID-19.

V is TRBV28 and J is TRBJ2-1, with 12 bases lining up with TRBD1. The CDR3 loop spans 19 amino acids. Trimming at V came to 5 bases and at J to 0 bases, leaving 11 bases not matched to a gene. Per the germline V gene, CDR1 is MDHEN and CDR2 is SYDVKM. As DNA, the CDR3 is TGTGCCAGCAGTACCGGGACAGGGGGCTGGACGAGCTCCTACAATGAGCAGTTCTTC. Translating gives CASSTGTGGWTSSYNEQFF.

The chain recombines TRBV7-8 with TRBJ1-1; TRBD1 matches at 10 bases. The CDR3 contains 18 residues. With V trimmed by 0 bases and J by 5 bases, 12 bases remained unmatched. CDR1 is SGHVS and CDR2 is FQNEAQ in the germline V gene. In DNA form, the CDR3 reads TGTGCCAGCAGCTTAGCTGCGTGGACAGGGGGAGATAAAACTGAAGCTTTCTTT. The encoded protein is CASSLAAWTGGDKTEAFF.

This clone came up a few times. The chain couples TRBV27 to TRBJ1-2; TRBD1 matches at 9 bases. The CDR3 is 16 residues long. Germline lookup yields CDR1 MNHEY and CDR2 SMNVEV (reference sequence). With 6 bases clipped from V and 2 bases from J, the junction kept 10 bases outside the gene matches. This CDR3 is CASRRGDRERNYGYTF. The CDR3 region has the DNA TGTGCCAGCAGACGCGGGGACAGGGAAAGGAACTATGGCTACACCTTC.

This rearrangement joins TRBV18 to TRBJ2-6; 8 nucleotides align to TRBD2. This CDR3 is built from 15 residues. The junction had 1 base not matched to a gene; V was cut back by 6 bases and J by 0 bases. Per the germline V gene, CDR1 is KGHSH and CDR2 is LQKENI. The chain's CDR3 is CASSGGDSGANVLTF. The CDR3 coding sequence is TGTGCCAGCTCCGGGGGGGACTCTGGGGCCAACGTCCTGACTTTC. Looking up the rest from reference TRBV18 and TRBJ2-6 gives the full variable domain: NAGVMQNPRHLVRRRGQEARLRCSPMKGHSHVYWYRQLPEEGLKFMVYLQKENIIDESGMPKERFSAEFPKEGPSILRIQQVVRGDSAAYFCASSGGDSGANVLTFGAGSRLTVL.

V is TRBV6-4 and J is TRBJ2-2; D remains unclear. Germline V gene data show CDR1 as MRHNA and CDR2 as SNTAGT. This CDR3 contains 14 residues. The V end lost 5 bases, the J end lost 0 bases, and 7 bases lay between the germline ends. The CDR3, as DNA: TGTGCCAGCAGTCGTTCTCCGAACACCGGGGAGCTGTTTTTT. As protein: CASSRSPNTGELFF.

This CDR3 reads CAISEGEDGSPLHF. CDR3 sequence (DNA): TGTGCCATCAGTGAGGGAGAAGACGGTTCACCCCTCCACTTT. The rearrangement links TRBV10-3 to TRBJ1-6; D gene ambiguous. Germline V lookup: CDR1 ENHRY, CDR2 SYGVKD. The CDR3 is made up of 14 amino acids. The V gene lost 2 bases and the J gene lost 9 bases, with 11 bases spanning the gap.

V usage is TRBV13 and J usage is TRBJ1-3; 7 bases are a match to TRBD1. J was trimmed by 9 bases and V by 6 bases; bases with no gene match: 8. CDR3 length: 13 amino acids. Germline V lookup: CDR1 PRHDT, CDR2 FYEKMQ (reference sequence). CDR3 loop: CASRGTAQSTIYF. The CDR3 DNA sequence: TGTGCCAGCAGGGGGACAGCACAGAGCACCATATATTTT.

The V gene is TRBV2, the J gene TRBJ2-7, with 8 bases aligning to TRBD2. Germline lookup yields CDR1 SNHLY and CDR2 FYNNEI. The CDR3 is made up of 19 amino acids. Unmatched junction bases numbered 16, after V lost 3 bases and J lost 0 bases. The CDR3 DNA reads TGTGCCAGCAGTGATCCCGGACTAGCACCCCAGGAGAGCTCCTACGAGCAGTACTTC. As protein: CASSDPGLAPQESSYEQYF.

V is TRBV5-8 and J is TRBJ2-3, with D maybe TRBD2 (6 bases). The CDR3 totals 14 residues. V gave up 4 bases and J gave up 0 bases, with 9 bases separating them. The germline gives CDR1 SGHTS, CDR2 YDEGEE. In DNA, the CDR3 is TGTGCCAGCAGCGGGGACTTCAGCACAGATACGCAGTATTTT. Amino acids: CASSGDFSTDTQYF.

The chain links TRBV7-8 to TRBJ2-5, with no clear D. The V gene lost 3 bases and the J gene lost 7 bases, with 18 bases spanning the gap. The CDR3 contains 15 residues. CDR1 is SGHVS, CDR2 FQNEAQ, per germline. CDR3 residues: CASSFTPPEARTQYF. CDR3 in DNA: TGTGCCAGCAGCTTCACGCCGCCCGAGGCGCGGACCCAGTACTTC.

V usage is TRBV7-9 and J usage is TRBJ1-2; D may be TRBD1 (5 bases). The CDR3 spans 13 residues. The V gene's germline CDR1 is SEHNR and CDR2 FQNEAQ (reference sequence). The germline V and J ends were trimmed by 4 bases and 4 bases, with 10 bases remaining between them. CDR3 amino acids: CASSSDTSYGYTF. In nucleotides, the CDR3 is TGTGCCAGCAGCTCGGACACCTCCTATGGCTACACCTTC.

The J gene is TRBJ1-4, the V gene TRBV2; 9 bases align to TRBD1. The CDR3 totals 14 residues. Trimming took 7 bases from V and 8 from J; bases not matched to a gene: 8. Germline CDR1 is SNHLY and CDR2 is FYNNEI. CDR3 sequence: CASMPDRGFEKLFF. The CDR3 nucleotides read TGTGCCAGCATGCCGGACAGGGGATTCGAAAAACTGTTTTTT. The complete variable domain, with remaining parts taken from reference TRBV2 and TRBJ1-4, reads EPEVTQTPSHQVTQMGQEVILRCVPISNHLYFYWYRQILGQKVEFLVSFYNNEISEKSEIFDDQFSVERPDGSNFTLKIRSTKLEDSAMYFCASMPDRGFEKLFFGSGTQLSVL.

The CDR3 nucleotides are TGTGCCAGCAGTGAAGCGGAGAGCTCCTATAATTCACCCCTCCACTTT. This translates into CASSEAESSYNSPLHF. The chain uses TRBV6-1 and TRBJ1-6; no definite D call. CDR3 length equals 16 residues. Germline V gene lookup returns CDR1 MNHNS and CDR2 SASEGT. With 0 bases removed from V and 0 bases from J, the gap between germline ends came to 6 bases.

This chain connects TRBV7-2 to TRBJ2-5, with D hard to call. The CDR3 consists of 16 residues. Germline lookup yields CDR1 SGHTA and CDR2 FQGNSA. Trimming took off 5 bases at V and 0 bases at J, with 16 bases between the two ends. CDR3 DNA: TGTGCCAGCAGCAAGTCGCCTACCGGGTACCAAGAGACCCAGTACTTC. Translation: CASSKSPTGYQETQYF.

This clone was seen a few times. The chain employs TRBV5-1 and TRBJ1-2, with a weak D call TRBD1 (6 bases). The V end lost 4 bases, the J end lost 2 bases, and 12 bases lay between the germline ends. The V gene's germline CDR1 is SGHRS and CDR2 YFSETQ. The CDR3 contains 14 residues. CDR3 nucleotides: TGCGCCAGCAGCATCCAACAGGGAAACTATGGCTACACCTTC. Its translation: CASSIQQGNYGYTF.

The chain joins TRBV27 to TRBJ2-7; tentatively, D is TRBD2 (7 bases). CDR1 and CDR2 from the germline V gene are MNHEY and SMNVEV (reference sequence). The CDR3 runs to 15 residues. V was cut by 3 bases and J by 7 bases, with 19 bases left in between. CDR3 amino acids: CASSFRGAGLNEQYF. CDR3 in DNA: TGTGCCAGCAGTTTCCGGGGGGCCGGGTTGAATGAGCAGTACTTC.

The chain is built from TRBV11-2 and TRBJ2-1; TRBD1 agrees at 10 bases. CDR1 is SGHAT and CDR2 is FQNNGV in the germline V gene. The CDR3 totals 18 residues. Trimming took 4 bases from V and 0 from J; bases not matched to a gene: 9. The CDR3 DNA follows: TGTGCCAGCAGCTCCCCAGGGACAGGGGCTCGCTCCTACAATGAGCAGTTCTTC. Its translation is CASSSPGTGARSYNEQFF.

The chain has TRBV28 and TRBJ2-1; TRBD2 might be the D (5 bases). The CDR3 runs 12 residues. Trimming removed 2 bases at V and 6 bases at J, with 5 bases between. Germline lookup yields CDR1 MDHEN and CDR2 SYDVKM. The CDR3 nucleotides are TGTGCCAGCAGTTTAGGGAGCAATGAGCAGTTCTTC. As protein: CASSLGSNEQFF.

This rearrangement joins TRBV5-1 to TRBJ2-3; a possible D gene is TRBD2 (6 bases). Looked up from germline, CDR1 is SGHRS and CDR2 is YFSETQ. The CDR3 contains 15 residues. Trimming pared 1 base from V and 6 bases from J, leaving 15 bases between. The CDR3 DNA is TGCGCCAGCAGCTTGTCCTCCCTTGGAGGGGATACGCAGTATTTT. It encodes CASSLSSLGGDTQYF.

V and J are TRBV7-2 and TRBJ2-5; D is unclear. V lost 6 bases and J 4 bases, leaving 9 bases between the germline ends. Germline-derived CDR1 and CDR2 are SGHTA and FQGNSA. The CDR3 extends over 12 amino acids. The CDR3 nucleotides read TGTGCCAGCAGTTCTAATGCAGAGACCCAGTACTTC. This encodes CASSSNAETQYF.

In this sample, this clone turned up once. CDR3 DNA sequence: TGTGCCAGCAGTTATCGGACAGGGCTGGACACTGAAGCTTTCTTT. It specifies CASSYRTGLDTEAFF. J is TRBJ1-1 and V is TRBV6-5, with 8 bases matching TRBD1. The ends lost 3 bases at V and 3 bases at J; junction bases unmatched: 6. The CDR3 extends over 15 amino acids. The germline V gene has CDR1 MNHEY and CDR2 SVGAGI.